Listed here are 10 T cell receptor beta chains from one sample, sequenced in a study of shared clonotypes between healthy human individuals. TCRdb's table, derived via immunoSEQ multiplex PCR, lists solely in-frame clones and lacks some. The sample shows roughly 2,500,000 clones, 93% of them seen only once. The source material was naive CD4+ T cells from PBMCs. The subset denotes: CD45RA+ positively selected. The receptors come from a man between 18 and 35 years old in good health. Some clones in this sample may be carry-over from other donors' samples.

The CDR3 loop is CASSPRGSGTTYEQYF. CDR3 nucleotide sequence: TGTGCCAGCTCACCCCGGGGTAGCGGGACCACCTACGAGCAGTACTTC. The chain has TRBV18 and TRBJ2-7, with TRBD2 identical over 8 bases. This CDR3 has 16 amino acids. Looked up from germline, CDR1 is KGHSH and CDR2 is LQKENI. Trimming at V came to 3 bases and at J to 2 bases, leaving 9 bases not matched to a gene. Filled out from reference TRBV18 and TRBJ2-7, the complete variable domain reads NAGVMQNPRHLVRRRGQEARLRCSPMKGHSHVYWYRQLPEEGLKFMVYLQKENIIDESGMPKERFSAEFPKEGPSILRIQQVVRGDSAAYFCASSPRGSGTTYEQYFGPGTRLTVT.

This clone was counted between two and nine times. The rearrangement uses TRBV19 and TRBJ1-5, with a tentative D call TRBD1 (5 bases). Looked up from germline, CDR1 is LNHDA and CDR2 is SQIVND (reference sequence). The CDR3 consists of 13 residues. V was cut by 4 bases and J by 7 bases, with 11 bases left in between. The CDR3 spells CASSNPQGQPQHF. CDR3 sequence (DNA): TGTGCCAGTAGTAATCCGCAGGGCCAGCCCCAGCATTTT.

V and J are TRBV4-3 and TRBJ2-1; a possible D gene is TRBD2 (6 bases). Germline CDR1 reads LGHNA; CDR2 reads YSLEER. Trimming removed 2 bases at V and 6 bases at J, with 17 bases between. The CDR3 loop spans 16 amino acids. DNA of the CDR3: TGCGCCAGCAGCCAATATTTCGGGAGTTCAAGCAATGAGCAGTTCTTC. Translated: CASSQYFGSSSNEQFF.

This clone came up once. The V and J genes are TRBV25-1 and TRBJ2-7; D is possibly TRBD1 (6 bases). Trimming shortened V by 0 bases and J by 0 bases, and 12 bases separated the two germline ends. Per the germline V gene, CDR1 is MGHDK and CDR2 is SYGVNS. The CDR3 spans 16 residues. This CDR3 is CASSEYVAGASYEQYF. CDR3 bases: TGTGCCAGCAGTGAATATGTCGCAGGGGCCTCCTACGAGCAGTACTTC.

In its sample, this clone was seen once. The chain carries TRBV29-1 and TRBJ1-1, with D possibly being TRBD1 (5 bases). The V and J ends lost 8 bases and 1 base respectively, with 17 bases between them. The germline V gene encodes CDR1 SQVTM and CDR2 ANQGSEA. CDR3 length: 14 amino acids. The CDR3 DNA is TGCAGCTTAACCCCCTTAACAGGGAACACTGAAGCTTTCTTT. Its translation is CSLTPLTGNTEAFF.

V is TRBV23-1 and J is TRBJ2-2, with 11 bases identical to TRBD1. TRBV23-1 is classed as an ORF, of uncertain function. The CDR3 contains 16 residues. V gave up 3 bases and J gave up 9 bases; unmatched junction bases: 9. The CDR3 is CASSHFEDRGPRELFF. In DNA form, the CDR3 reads TGCGCCAGCAGTCACTTCGAGGACAGGGGGCCCCGGGAGCTGTTTTTT.

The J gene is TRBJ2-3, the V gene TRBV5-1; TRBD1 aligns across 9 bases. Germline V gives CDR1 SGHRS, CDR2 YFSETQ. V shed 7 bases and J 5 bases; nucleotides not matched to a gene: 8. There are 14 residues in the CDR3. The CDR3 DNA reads TGCGCCAGCTGGACAGGGGAGGGCGAAGATACGCAGTATTTT. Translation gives CASWTGEGEDTQYF. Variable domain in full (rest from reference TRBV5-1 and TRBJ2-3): KAGVTQTPRYLIKTRGQQVTLSCSPISGHRSVSWYQQTPGQGLQFLFEYFSETQRNKGNFPGRFSGRQFSNSRSEMNVSTLELGDSALYLCASWTGEGEDTQYFGPGTRLTVL.

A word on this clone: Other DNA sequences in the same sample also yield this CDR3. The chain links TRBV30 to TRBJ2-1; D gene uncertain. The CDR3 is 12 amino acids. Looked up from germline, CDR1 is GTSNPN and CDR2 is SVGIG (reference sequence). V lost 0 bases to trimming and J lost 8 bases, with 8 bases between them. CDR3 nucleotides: TGTGCCTGGAGTGTATTGGGCGATGAGCAGTTCTTC. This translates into CAWSVLGDEQFF.

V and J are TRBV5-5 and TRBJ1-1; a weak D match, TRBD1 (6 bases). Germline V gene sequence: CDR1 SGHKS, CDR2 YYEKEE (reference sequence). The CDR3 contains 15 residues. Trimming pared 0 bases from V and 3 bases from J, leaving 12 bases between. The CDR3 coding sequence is TGTGCCAGCAGCTTGGCGGGGGGGCTTGACACTGAAGCTTTCTTT. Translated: CASSLAGGLDTEAFF.

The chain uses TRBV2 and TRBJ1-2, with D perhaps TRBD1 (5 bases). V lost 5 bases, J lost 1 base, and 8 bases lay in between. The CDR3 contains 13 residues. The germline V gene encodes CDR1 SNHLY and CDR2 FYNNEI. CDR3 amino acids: CASSHRNNYGYTF. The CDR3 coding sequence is TGTGCCAGCAGTCACAGGAATAACTATGGCTACACCTTC. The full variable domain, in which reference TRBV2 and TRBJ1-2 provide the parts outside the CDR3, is EPEVTQTPSHQVTQMGQEVILRCVPISNHLYFYWYRQILGQKVEFLVSFYNNEISEKSEIFDDQFSVERPDGSNFTLKIRSTKLEDSAMYFCASSHRNNYGYTFGSGTRLTVV.